A selection of T cell receptor beta chains follows, all from one sample in a study of spatial heterogeneity in lung cancer. Via MiXCR, TCRdb re-called the 5' RACE reads, giving one row per CDR3 protein. The sample comprises 8,900 or so distinct CDR3 sequences, 8.7% of which are singletons, and around 13% rests with the top ten. Sequenced here: lung tumor tissue, sampled at surgery. These receptors were taken from a female donor with early-stage non-small cell lung cancer. The CDR3 runs from the conserved cysteine through the conserved F or W. The D gene is left open where the match is weak. Where a row states a size, it is once, few, many or the class of an expanded clone; other rows omit it.

V	J	size	D	CDR3	DNA
TRBV20-1	TRBJ2-1	.	.	CSARRGSSYNEQFF	TGCAGTGCTAGAAGGGGGAGCTCCTACAATGAGCAGTTCTTC
TRBV11-2	TRBJ2-7	few	TRBD1	CASSPGQGTGPYEQYF	TGTGCCAGCAGCCCGGGACAGGGAACGGGGCCTTACGAGCAGTACTTC
TRBV10-2	TRBJ2-3	medium-sized	.	CASKQADTQYF	TGCGCCAGCAAACAAGCGGATACGCAGTATTTT
TRBV11-3	TRBJ2-3	many	.	CASRRATDTQYF	TGTGCCAGCAGAAGGGCCACAGATACGCAGTATTTT
TRBV10-2	TRBJ2-5	.	.	CASSESKQGPKLKTQYF	TGCGCCAGCAGTGAGTCTAAACAGGGCCCCAAGTTGAAGACCCAGTACTTC
TRBV7-2	TRBJ1-5	medium-sized	.	CASSFISAGNQPQHF	TGTGCCAGCAGCTTTATATCGGCGGGTAATCAGCCCCAGCATTTT
TRBV19	TRBJ1-5	many	TRBD1	CASRPGQGHQPQHF	TGTGCCAGTAGACCGGGACAGGGGCATCAGCCCCAGCATTTT
TRBV7-2	TRBJ1-3	.	.	CASSLVQGNTIYF	TGTGCCAGCAGCTTAGTCCAGGGAAACACCATATATTTT
TRBV20-1	TRBJ2-7	many	TRBD1	CSANSGTGIGEQYF	TGCAGTGCTAACTCCGGGACAGGGATTGGTGAGCAGTACTTC
TRBV6-2/TRBV6-3	TRBJ1-5	medium-sized	.	CASRKGYDGDQPQHF	TGTGCCAGCAGGAAAGGATACGACGGAGATCAGCCCCAGCATTTT
TRBV4-2	TRBJ2-5	many	.	CASSPLFSGNLQETQYF	TGTGCCAGCAGCCCACTTTTTAGCGGTAACCTACAAGAGACCCAGTACTTC
TRBV7-9	TRBJ1-1	medium-sized	TRBD1	CASSLGQGMNTEAFF	TGTGCCAGCAGCCTAGGACAGGGAATGAACACTGAAGCTTTCTTT
TRBV2	TRBJ2-3	many	TRBD2	CASSEELAGADTQYF	TGTGCCAGCAGTGAAGAACTAGCGGGGGCAGATACGCAGTATTTT
TRBV11-2	TRBJ1-2	many	.	CASSLDVNQGYTF	TGTGCCAGCAGCTTAGATGTCAACCAGGGCTACACCTTC
TRBV20-1	TRBJ2-1	medium-sized	TRBD2	CSARRLAGVNEQFF	TGCAGTGCTAGAAGGCTAGCGGGGGTTAATGAGCAGTTCTTC
TRBV29-1	TRBJ2-1	many	TRBD1	CSVGTGSMGEQFF	TGCAGCGTGGGGACAGGGTCGATGGGAGAGCAGTTCTTC
TRBV29-1	TRBJ1-5	many	.	CSVGSGRGQPQHF	TGCAGCGTTGGAAGTGGACGGGGGCAGCCCCAGCATTTT
TRBV28	TRBJ2-5	medium-sized	.	CASIRSGRETQYF	TGTGCCAGCATCCGAAGTGGGAGGGAGACCCAGTACTTC
TRBV7-2	TRBJ2-7	medium-sized	TRBD2	CASSLAAQPGGEQYF	TGTGCCAGCAGCTTAGCGGCCCAACCGGGAGGAGAGCAGTACTTC
TRBV29-1	TRBJ1-5	.	TRBD1	CSVRGTGDNQPQHF	TGCAGCGTTCGCGGGACAGGGGATAACCAGCCCCAGCATTTT
TRBV7-8	TRBJ1-1	.	TRBD1	CASSYRQGSTEAFF	TGTGCCAGCAGCTACAGACAGGGAAGCACTGAAGCTTTCTTT
TRBV27	TRBJ2-5	many	.	CASSPGGLTQYF	TGTGCCAGCAGCCCCGGAGGGCTCACCCAGTACTTC
TRBV20-1	TRBJ2-3	.	.	CSAEMGFTDTQYF	TGCAGTGCTGAGATGGGGTTCACAGATACGCAGTATTTT
TRBV7-2	TRBJ2-7	few	.	CASRGLLKPYEQYF	TGTGCCAGCAGGGGCTTGCTTAAACCCTACGAGCAGTACTTC
TRBV7-9	TRBJ2-5	few	.	CASSPRTPNQETQYF	TGTGCCAGCAGCCCCAGAACACCGAACCAAGAGACCCAGTACTTC
TRBV19	TRBJ2-3	.	.	CASSISTDTDTQYF	TGTGCCAGTAGTATATCTACAGATACAGATACGCAGTATTTT
TRBV29-1	TRBJ2-3	many	.	CSVEGTTDTQYF	TGCAGCGTGGAAGGGACAACAGATACGCAGTATTTT
TRBV2	TRBJ1-3	many	.	CASSEVGALRSGNTIYF	TGTGCCAGCAGTGAAGTGGGGGCCTTACGGTCTGGAAACACCATATATTTT
TRBV7-2	TRBJ2-7	.	.	CASSLGVSVYEQYF	TGTGCCAGCAGCTTAGGAGTTAGCGTTTACGAGCAGTACTTC
TRBV12-3/TRBV12-4	TRBJ2-3	many	.	CASSSHPTENTQYF	TGTGCCAGCAGTTCTCACCCAACTGAAAATACGCAGTATTTT
TRBV7-2	TRBJ2-2	many	TRBD1	CASSLRGGLGGELFF	TGTGCCAGCAGCTTAAGAGGGGGCTTAGGCGGGGAGCTGTTTTTT